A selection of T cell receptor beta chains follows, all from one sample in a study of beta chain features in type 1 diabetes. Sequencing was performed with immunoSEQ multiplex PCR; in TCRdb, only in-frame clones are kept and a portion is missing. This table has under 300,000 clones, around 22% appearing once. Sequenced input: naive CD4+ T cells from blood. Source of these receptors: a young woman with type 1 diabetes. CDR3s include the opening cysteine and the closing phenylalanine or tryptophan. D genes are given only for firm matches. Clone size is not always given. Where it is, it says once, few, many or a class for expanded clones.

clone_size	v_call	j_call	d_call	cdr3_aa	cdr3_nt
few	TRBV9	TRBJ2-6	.	CASSVSSNSGANVLTF	TGTGCCAGCAGCGTAAGCTCGAATTCTGGGGCCAACGTCCTGACTTTC
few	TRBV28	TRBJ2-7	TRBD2	CASSLTSGTSYEQYF	TGTGCCAGCAGTTTGACTAGCGGCACATCCTACGAGCAGTACTTC
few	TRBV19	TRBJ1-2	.	CASSIEEGERYGYTF	TGTGCCAGTAGTATAGAAGAGGGAGAGAGATATGGCTACACCTTC
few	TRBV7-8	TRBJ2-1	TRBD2	CASSSPRREGRNEQFF	TGTGCCAGCAGCTCCCCCCGGCGGGAGGGTAGGAATGAGCAGTTCTTC
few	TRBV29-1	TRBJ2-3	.	CSVEAGAPGDTQYF	TGCAGCGTTGAGGCAGGGGCCCCCGGAGATACGCAGTATTTT
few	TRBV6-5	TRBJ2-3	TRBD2	CASTSGSRMQYF	TGTGCCAGCACTAGCGGGAGTCGGATGCAGTATTTT
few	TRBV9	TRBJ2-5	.	CASSVVQGREETQYF	TGTGCCAGCAGCGTAGTGCAGGGCAGGGAAGAGACCCAGTACTTC
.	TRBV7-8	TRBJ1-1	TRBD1	CASSFSQGIEAFF	TGTGCCAGCAGCTTTTCACAGGGGATCGAAGCTTTCTTT
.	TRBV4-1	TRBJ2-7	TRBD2	CASSSPGGEQYF	TGCGCCAGCAGCTCCCCGGGAGGCGAGCAGTACTTC
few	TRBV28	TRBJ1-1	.	CASSLRGRNTEAFF	TGTGCCAGCAGTTTAAGGGGTCGGAACACTGAAGCTTTCTTT
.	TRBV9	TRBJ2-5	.	CASSVTGSYQETQYF	TGTGCCAGCAGCGTAACAGGGTCGTACCAAGAGACCCAGTACTTC
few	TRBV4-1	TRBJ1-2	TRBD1	CASSQLDRGRGYTF	TGCGCCAGCAGCCAACTCGACAGGGGGCGAGGCTACACCTTC
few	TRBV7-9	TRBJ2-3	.	CASSLARDTDTQYF	TGTGCCAGCAGCTTAGCGAGGGACACAGATACGCAGTATTTT
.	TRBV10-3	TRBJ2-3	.	CAISESVGAGDTQYF	TGTGCCATCAGTGAGTCCGTGGGGGCCGGGGATACGCAGTATTTT
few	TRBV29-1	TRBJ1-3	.	CSVADVGNTIYF	TGCAGCGTTGCAGACGTTGGAAACACCATATATTTT
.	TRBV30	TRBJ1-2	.	CAWNYYGYTF	TGTGCCTGGAACTACTATGGCTACACCTTC
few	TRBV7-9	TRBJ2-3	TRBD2	CASSPLAGGLDTQYF	TGTGCCAGCAGCCCCCTGGCGGGAGGGTTAGATACGCAGTATTTT
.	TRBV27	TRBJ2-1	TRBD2	CASRIAGVPVEQFF	TGTGCCAGCAGGATAGCGGGAGTTCCTGTTGAGCAGTTCTTC
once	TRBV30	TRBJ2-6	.	CAWVGQGGANVLTF	TGTGCCTGGGTGGGACAAGGTGGGGCCAACGTCCTGACTTTC
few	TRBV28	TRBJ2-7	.	CASSSWGPSQYEQYF	TGTGCCAGCAGCTCTTGGGGGCCGAGTCAGTACGAGCAGTACTTC
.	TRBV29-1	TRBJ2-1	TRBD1	CSVYPGQGTYNEQFF	TGCAGCGTTTACCCGGGACAGGGAACCTACAATGAGCAGTTCTTC